A selection of T cell receptor beta chains follows, all from one sample in a study of blood T cell repertoires in COVID-19. Generated by immunoSEQ multiplex PCR, the TCRdb table keeps only in-frame clones and is missing some. The table includes about 59,000 clones, roughly four fifths detected once. The sample was peripheral blood. The source is a man between 60 and 75 years old with COVID-19, enrolled during active disease. Both conserved end residues are part of each CDR3. A D gene is named only where the DNA matches it firmly. Some rows mark clone size as missing; the rest say once, few, many or name a class of expanded clone.

NA	TRBV14	TRBJ1-1	NA	TGTGCCAGCAGCCAAGACTCGGGGGGGAACACTGAAGCTTTCTTT	CASSQDSGGNTEAFF
NA	TRBV11-3	TRBJ1-1	NA	TGTGCCAGCAGTGGCCTGAACACTGAAGCTTTCTTT	CASSGLNTEAFF
NA	TRBV18	TRBJ2-7	TRBD1	TGTGCCAGCTCACGGAACCGGGACAGGGGGCTGAGAAGCTCCTACGAGCAGTACTTC	CASSRNRDRGLRSSYEQYF
NA	TRBV6-5	TRBJ2-5	NA	TGTGCCAGCAGTTACGGGACTTTGGGAAAAGAGACCCAGTACTTC	CASSYGTLGKETQYF
NA	TRBV27	TRBJ2-7	TRBD1	TGTGCCAGCAGTACAATATCCGGGACAGGGTACCACGAGCAGTACTTC	CASSTISGTGYHEQYF
NA	TRBV11-2	TRBJ2-3	TRBD2	TGTGCCAGCAGCTCGCAGACTAGCGGGAGGGCAGATACGCAGTATTTT	CASSSQTSGRADTQYF
NA	TRBV19	TRBJ1-2	NA	TGTGCCAGCTCGGACTGGACTGGTTTAGGCTACACCTTC	CASSDWTGLGYTF
NA	TRBV6-6	TRBJ2-7	TRBD2	TGTGCCAGCGATGGGGCTAGCGGGAGGGGAAGGGAGCAGTACTTC	CASDGASGRGREQYF
NA	TRBV27	TRBJ1-1	NA	TGTGCCAGCAGTTTAGGGGCGAGCACTGAAGCTTTCTTT	CASSLGASTEAFF
NA	TRBV19	TRBJ2-1	NA	TGTGCCAGTAGTATAGCTTCCAGACAGGCCGAAGGTGAGCAGTTCTTC	CASSIASRQAEGEQFF
once	TRBV4-3	TRBJ2-3	NA	TGCGCCAGCAGCCAAGATCTTGGGGGGAGCACAGATACGCAGTATTTT	CASSQDLGGSTDTQYF
NA	TRBV11-1	TRBJ2-3	TRBD1	TGTGCCAGCAGGAAGACAGGGGCTAGCACAGATACGCAGTATTTT	CASRKTGASTDTQYF
NA	TRBV7-6	TRBJ2-5	TRBD2	TGTGCCAGCAGCTCCCTAGCGGGGAGAGAAGAGACCCAGTACTTC	CASSSLAGREETQYF
NA	TRBV27	TRBJ1-1	TRBD1	TGTGCCAGCAGATCGACCGGGACAGCTGAAGCTTTCTTT	CASRSTGTAEAFF
NA	TRBV6-1	TRBJ2-7	NA	TGTGCCAGCAGTGAACACAGGGAAGGTTACGAGCAGTACTTC	CASSEHREGYEQYF
NA	TRBV5-1	TRBJ2-1	NA	TGCGCCAGCCACTGGGGGCTACTCTCCTACAATGAGCAGTTCTTC	CASHWGLLSYNEQFF
NA	TRBV3-1/TRBV3-2	TRBJ2-7	NA	TGTGCCAGCAGCCAGAGTCCCTACGAGCAGTACTTC	CASSQSPYEQYF
many	TRBV30	TRBJ2-7	TRBD2	TGTGCCGGGAGGACTAGCGGGAGAGGACTCGGCGAGCAGTACTTC	CAGRTSGRGLGEQYF
NA	TRBV4-3	TRBJ2-4	TRBD2	TGCGCCAGCAGTCGTAGCGGGAGGGAGGACATTCAGTACTTC	CASSRSGREDIQYF
NA	TRBV9	TRBJ2-3	NA	TGTGCCAGCAGCGTAGAGGGTGGGCGGGTGACAGATACGCAGTATTTT	CASSVEGGRVTDTQYF
once	TRBV7-8	TRBJ2-3	TRBD2	TGTGCCAGCAGGCCACTCCAGCGGGGGGCACCAGATACGCAGTATTTT	CASRPLQRGAPDTQYF
NA	TRBV4-1	TRBJ1-1	NA	TGCGCCAGCAGCCAAGGAGTAGACTGGAACACTGAAGCTTTCTTT	CASSQGVDWNTEAFF
few	TRBV12-5	TRBJ2-5	NA	TGTGCTAGTGGTTTGGTACAGTCAGGGTACCAAGAGACCCAGTACTTC	CASGLVQSGYQETQYF
NA	TRBV7-8	TRBJ1-4	TRBD1	TGTGCCAGCAGCTTAGCGGGACAGGGGTACGAAAAACTGTTTTTT	CASSLAGQGYEKLFF
NA	TRBV6-6	TRBJ2-3	NA	TGTGCCAGCAGTCCTCTCGGAGCCACAGATACGCAGTATTTT	CASSPLGATDTQYF
few	TRBV3-1/TRBV3-2	TRBJ1-2	TRBD1	TGTGCCAGCAGCCACGACAGGGTCAACACCTTC	CASSHDRVNTF
NA	TRBV7-9	TRBJ1-1	NA	TGTGCCAGCAGCGCCTTACCGGGACTCGACCCGAACACTGAAGCTTTCTTT	CASSALPGLDPNTEAFF
NA	TRBV2	TRBJ2-7	NA	TGTGCCAGCAGCGCCCACTTTGCCGAGCAGTACTTC	CASSAHFAEQYF
NA	TRBV12-3/TRBV12-4	TRBJ2-1	NA	TGTGCCAGCAAGGAGTTCTCCTACAATGAGCAGTTCTTC	CASKEFSYNEQFF
NA	TRBV5-8	TRBJ1-1	NA	TGTGCCAGCAGCTCGGGACATTCGTACACTGAAGCTTTCTTT	CASSSGHSYTEAFF
NA	TRBV9	TRBJ2-7	TRBD2	TGTGCCAGCAGCGTAGTTAGCGGGGAACGGCAGTACTTC	CASSVVSGERQYF
large	TRBV7-9	TRBJ2-7	NA	TGTGCCAGCAGCAACCGGGACAGAGGGAGGTACGAGCAGTACTTC	CASSNRDRGRYEQYF
NA	TRBV5-6	TRBJ1-2	NA	TGTGCCAGCAGCTTGACGGGCTCCCGACAGTTTTCAAATGGCTACACCTTC	CASSLTGSRQFSNGYTF
NA	TRBV2	TRBJ1-2	NA	TGTGCCAGCAGTTCAGGGGATTCCAACTATGGCTACACCTTC	CASSSGDSNYGYTF
NA	TRBV9	TRBJ2-5	NA	TGTGCCAGCAGCGAGGGAGATCAAGAGACCCAGTACTTC	CASSEGDQETQYF
NA	TRBV5-1	TRBJ1-2	TRBD1	TGCGCCAGCAGTAAAGAATCAGGGGGCTACTATGGCTACACCTTC	CASSKESGGYYGYTF
NA	TRBV14	TRBJ2-7	NA	TGTGCCAGCAGCCAAGGACAAGTGGCGTACTTC	CASSQGQVAYF
NA	TRBV27	TRBJ1-6	TRBD1	TGTGCCAGCAGACCAGCAGGGGGCTTTATTTCACCCCTCCACTTT	CASRPAGGFISPLHF
once	TRBV25-1	TRBJ2-7	NA	TGTGCCAGCAGTAAAGACAGCTCCTACGAGCAGTACTTC	CASSKDSSYEQYF
NA	TRBV12-3/TRBV12-4	TRBJ1-1	NA	TGTGCCAGCAGTGTGGGCCGAGAGGCTTTCTTT	CASSVGREAFF
NA	TRBV25-1	TRBJ2-1	NA	TGTGCCAGCACGCCGTGGGACACCCCTCGGAATGAGCAGTTCTTC	CASTPWDTPRNEQFF
NA	TRBV4-1	TRBJ1-1	NA	TGCGCCAGCAGCCAAGTCGACAGGAACACTGAAGCTTTCTTT	CASSQVDRNTEAFF
NA	TRBV7-3	TRBJ2-7	NA	TGTGCCAGCAGCCAACAGGGTTACGAGCAGTACTTC	CASSQQGYEQYF
NA	TRBV25-1	TRBJ1-4	NA	TGTGCCAGCAGTGAAGGGAGCCGGGGGGCCGGTGAAAAACTGTTTTTT	CASSEGSRGAGEKLFF
NA	TRBV18	TRBJ2-1	NA	TGTGCCAGCTCACCAACGGGGAACAATGAGCAGTTCTTC	CASSPTGNNEQFF
few	TRBV15	TRBJ1-1	TRBD1	TGTGCCACCAGCAGAGACATGACAGGGGGGAACACTGAAGCTTTCTTT	CATSRDMTGGNTEAFF
few	TRBV13	TRBJ2-2	TRBD2	TGTGCCAGCAGCATGAGGACTAGCGGGACCATCAGCGGGGAGCTGTTTTTT	CASSMRTSGTISGELFF
once	TRBV5-1	TRBJ1-1	NA	TGCGCCAGCAGCCCGGTTGGGGAGGGGATTACTGAAGCTTTCTTT	CASSPVGEGITEAFF
NA	TRBV2	TRBJ1-5	NA	TGTGCCAGCAGTAACCCCTGGGGAGGGAGCAATCAGCCCCAGCATTTT	CASSNPWGGSNQPQHF
NA	TRBV9	TRBJ2-7	TRBD2	TGTGCCAGCAGCACCGAAACCGGGACTACCTACGAGCAGTACTTC	CASSTETGTTYEQYF